This T cell receptor (beta chain) was recorded in a study of CD8+ T cells in alopecia areata. The overall study: The study gave treated patients oral tofacitinib at 5 to 10 mg twice daily. Study-level results: Although TCR sharing was seen in mice, sharing across patients was less clear, possibly for HLA-related reasons. Affected lesional scalp, above all in alopecia totalis/universalis, was more clonal than normal scalp.

Alopecia areata patients provided lesional scalp punch biopsies and peripheral blood, both collected for the study. As concerns this clone: Its antigen is still unknown.

Germline V gene sequence: CDR1 SEHNR, CDR2 FQNEAQ (reference sequence). Trimming at V came to 4 bases and at J to 3 bases, leaving 7 bases not matched to a gene. This CDR3 has 15 amino acids. Following extraction, RNA underwent reverse transcription to cDNA, which served as the sequencing template. Using immunoSEQ multiplex PCR, the repertoire was profiled, and TCRdb retains in-frame clones only, with some absent. The profile shows roughly 150,000 clones, 40% to 60% of them singletons. The chain couples TRBV7-9 to TRBJ1-1; 8 bases line up with TRBD1. The TCR sequence derives from a human donor with alopecia areata. The sample here was CD8+ T cells sorted from blood, taken at week 0. CDR3 sequence (DNA): TGTGCCAGCAGCTCAACCCACAGGGGGGACACTGAAGCTTTCTTT. Translating gives CASSSTHRGDTEAFF.